A single sample is the source of the 29 T cell receptor beta chains below, sequenced in a study of T cell repertoires in cytomegalovirus infection. TCRdb re-analysed the reads in MiXCR, keeping a single row per CDR3 protein. The sample lists under 350,000 distinct CDR3 sequences; 20% to 25% were seen once. Their antigen targets remain unknown. Sequences were derived from cultured PBMCs, sampled from culture after CMV antigen stimulation. The receptors were sampled from a human donor in good health (CMV status not recorded). Some clones in this sample may be carry-over from other donors' samples.

Concerning this clonotype itself: This could be a read error, since a much larger clone is one nucleotide away. The chain has TRBV7-2 and TRBJ2-5, with 14 bases identical to TRBD2. This CDR3 is 16 amino acids long. The germline CDR1 and CDR2 sequences are SGHTA and FQGNSA. The CDR3, as DNA: TGTGCCAGCAGCTCTGGGACTAGCGGGAGTCGGGAGACCCAGCACTTC. Translating gives CASSSGTSGSRETQHF.

This clonotype showed up many times. The chain couples TRBV18 to TRBJ1-3, with D possibly being TRBD1 (6 bases). CDR3 size: 14 residues. In germline, CDR1 is KGHSH, CDR2 LQKENI. V was pared by 4 bases and J by 5 bases, with 12 bases between. The CDR3 nucleotides read TGTGCCAGCTCACAACAGGGTTTAAGAAACACCATATATTTT. This codes for CASSQQGLRNTIYF.

The chain couples TRBV7-9 to TRBJ1-4; D might be TRBD1 (5 bases). The CDR3 totals 13 residues. Trimming cost V 5 bases and J 3 bases, with 7 bases left between them. Germline V lookup: CDR1 SEHNR, CDR2 FQNEAQ (reference sequence). CDR3 protein: CASSRGSNEKLFF. CDR3 nucleotides: TGTGCCAGCAGCCGGGGGTCTAATGAAAAACTGTTTTTT.

This chain connects TRBV15 to TRBJ2-2, with 13 bases matching TRBD2. Trimming took 6 bases from V and 6 from J; bases not matched to a gene: 4. Germline V gives CDR1 LNHNV, CDR2 YYDKDF (reference sequence). This CDR3 spans 15 amino acids. The CDR3 loop reads CATSSGTSGAGELFF. CDR3 bases: TGTGCCACCAGTTCCGGGACTAGCGGGGCCGGGGAGCTGTTTTTT.

This chain connects TRBV6-2 or TRBV6-3 to TRBJ1-1; 7 bases are shared with TRBD1. The CDR3 is 12 amino acids. Germline lookup yields CDR1 MNHEY and CDR2 SVGEGT. With V trimmed by 6 bases and J by 7 bases, 5 bases remained unmatched. The CDR3 nucleotides are TGTGCCAGCAGACTGGGACAGTTTGAAGCTTTCTTT. It encodes CASRLGQFEAFF.

This clonotype came up a few times. The J gene is TRBJ2-3, the V gene TRBV25-1; D is unresolved. V was shortened by 4 bases and J by 11 bases, with 19 bases between the two germline ends. Per germline, CDR1 MGHDK and CDR2 SYGVNS. The CDR3 spans 14 residues. This chain's CDR3 is CASSGRETDLGQYF. Here the CDR3 DNA reads TGTGCCAGCAGTGGAAGAGAGACGGATCTGGGGCAGTATTTT.

There are a few counts of this clonotype. V is TRBV29-1 and J is TRBJ1-2; 9 nucleotides line up with TRBD1. Germline CDR1 and CDR2: SQVTM and ANQGSEA. This CDR3 region has 12 residues. Unmatched junction bases numbered 7, after V lost 6 bases and J lost 8 bases. In DNA form, the CDR3 reads TGCAGCGTGGAGGGACAGGGAAAAGGCTACACCTTC. As protein: CSVEGQGKGYTF.

This clonotype was counted many times. J is TRBJ1-1 and V is TRBV7-2; 9 bases agree with TRBD1. The CDR3 spans 15 residues. Germline CDR1 SGHTA, CDR2 FQGNSA. J lost 5 bases, V lost 1 base, and 5 bases had no gene match. The CDR3 loop is CASSLEGTGTTEAFF. CDR3 sequence (DNA): TGTGCCAGCAGCTTAGAAGGGACAGGGACGACTGAAGCTTTCTTT.

This chain links TRBV15 with TRBJ1-2, with 9 bases matching TRBD1. Trimming took 4 bases from V and 9 from J; bases not matched to a gene: 12. Looked up from germline, CDR1 is LNHNV and CDR2 is YYDKDF (reference sequence). The CDR3 contains 15 residues. The CDR3 coding sequence is TGTGCCACCAGCAATACACAGGGGGCCACGGAGAGCTACACCTTC. The encoded protein is CATSNTQGATESYTF. Full variable domain (rest looked up from reference TRBV15 and TRBJ1-2): DAMVIQNPRYQVTQFGKPVTLSCSQTLNHNVMYWYQQKSSQAPKLLFHYYDKDFNNEADTPDNFQSRRPNTSFCFLDIRSPGLGDTAMYLCATSNTQGATESYTFGSGTRLTVV.

The chain is built from TRBV7-6 and TRBJ1-6; D possibly corresponds to TRBD1 (6 bases). The CDR3 loop spans 15 amino acids. V gave up 5 bases and J gave up 6 bases, with 14 bases separating them. Per the germline V gene, CDR1 is SGHVS and CDR2 is FNYEAQ. CDR3 amino acids: CASSQEQGTNSPLHF. The CDR3, as DNA: TGTGCCAGCAGCCAAGAGCAGGGGACTAATTCACCCCTCCACTTT.

This clonotype occurred a few times. The chain links TRBV15 to TRBJ2-1; possibly TRBD2 for D (6 bases). The CDR3 covers 12 residues. Germline V gives CDR1 LNHNV, CDR2 YYDKDF (reference sequence). V was cut by 5 bases and J by 12 bases, with 14 bases left in between. CDR3 nucleotides: TGTGCCACCAGCGGTAGCGGCGTCGGGCAGTTCTTC. It codes for CATSGSGVGQFF.

There are a few counts of this clonotype. Here the CDR3 reads CASTKTGSNEQFF. The CDR3 bases are TGTGCCAGCACCAAAACAGGGAGCAATGAGCAGTTCTTC. The rearrangement joins TRBV6-2 or TRBV6-3 to TRBJ2-1, with D tentatively TRBD1 (6 bases). From germline, CDR1 is MNHEY and CDR2 SVGEGT. Trimming pared 7 bases from V and 6 bases from J, leaving 13 bases between. This CDR3 region has 13 residues.

In its sample, this clonotype was seen many times. The rearrangement joins TRBV7-2 to TRBJ1-3; 7 bases are shared with TRBD1. The CDR3 sequence is 17 residues long. Losses at the gene ends were 1 base for V and 2 bases for J; bases not matched to a gene: 8. CDR1 SGHTA and CDR2 FQGNSA come from the germline V gene. As DNA, the CDR3 is TGTGCCAGCAGCTTAGTCGACAGGGTCACTCCTGGAAACACCATATATTTT. Translating gives CASSLVDRVTPGNTIYF.

This clonotype was observed a few times. The V and J genes are TRBV5-1 and TRBJ2-7; TRBD2 matches at 8 bases. Germline V gene data show CDR1 as SGHRS and CDR2 as YFSETQ. CDR3 length: 16 amino acids. V dropped 0 bases and J dropped 3; count of bases not matched to a gene: 8. The CDR3 DNA reads as TGCGCCAGCAGCTTGGGACTAGCGACCCGGAGCTACGAGCAGTACTTC. The encoded protein is CASSLGLATRSYEQYF.

In this sample, this clonotype turned up a few times. V gene TRBV12-3 or TRBV12-4 combines with J gene TRBJ1-1; maybe TRBD1 (5 bases). CDR3 length: 14 residues. Trimming cost V 5 bases and J 3 bases, with 13 bases left between them. Here the CDR3 DNA reads TGTGCCAGCAGTCTACAGGCGGAGTACACTGAAGCTTTCTTT. It is translated as CASSLQAEYTEAFF.

The chain employs TRBV4-1 and TRBJ2-5; unclear D gene. V gave up 2 bases and J gave up 5 bases, with 15 bases separating them. The CDR3 contains 15 residues. Germline lookup yields CDR1 MGHRA and CDR2 YSYEKL. CDR3 coding DNA: TGCGCCAGCAGCCAAAGCCCCTCGGACGGCGAGACCCAGTACTTC. Translating gives CASSQSPSDGETQYF.

This chain connects TRBV7-9 to TRBJ1-4, with 8 bases identical to TRBD1. This CDR3 spans 17 amino acids. Germline CDR1 is SEHNR and CDR2 is FQNEAQ (reference sequence). V was pared by 6 bases and J by 0 bases, with 9 bases of the junction left unmatched. The CDR3: CASSSTGTGPTNEKLFF. CDR3 nucleotides: TGTGCCAGCAGTTCCACCGGGACAGGACCAACTAATGAAAAACTGTTTTTT.

The sample holds a few counts of this clonotype. The gene calls are TRBV2 and TRBJ1-1; the match to TRBD1 covers 9 bases. CDR1 is SNHLY, CDR2 FYNNEI, per germline. The CDR3 is made up of 15 amino acids. V shed 7 bases and J 0 bases; nucleotides not matched to a gene: 6. The CDR3 DNA reads TGTGCCAGCAACAAAAACAGGGGGCTGAACACTGAAGCTTTCTTT. It is translated as CASNKNRGLNTEAFF.

This clonotype was observed a handful of times. The V and J genes are TRBV7-9 and TRBJ2-7, with 16 bases fitting TRBD2. Germline V CDR1 and CDR2: SEHNR, FQNEAQ (reference sequence). The CDR3 contains 18 residues. The trim removed 5 bases at V and 5 bases at J, leaving 12 bases unmatched. The CDR3: CASSPPGLAGGYGDEQYF. The CDR3 region has the DNA TGTGCCAGCAGCCCGCCGGGACTAGCGGGAGGGTATGGGGACGAGCAGTACTTC. Full variable domain (missing parts from reference TRBV7-9 and TRBJ2-7): DTGVSQNPRHKITKRGQNVTFRCDPISEHNRLYWYRQTLGQGPEFLTYFQNEAQLEKSRLLSDRFSAERPKGSFSTLEIQRTEQGDSAMYLCASSPPGLAGGYGDEQYFGPGTRLTVT.

CDR3 amino acids: CASSYEGRRSPLHF. The CDR3 nucleotides are TGTGCCAGCAGTTACGAGGGGCGGCGGTCACCCCTCCACTTT. The V gene is TRBV6-2 or TRBV6-3, the J gene TRBJ1-6; perhaps TRBD1 as D (5 bases). Trimming stripped 2 bases from V and 10 bases from J, with 12 bases between. This CDR3 is built from 14 residues. Germline CDR1 is MNHEY and CDR2 is SVGEGT.

The table lists this clonotype with a few counts. The V gene is TRBV7-2, the J gene TRBJ2-5; TRBD2 is a possible D gene (6 bases). Germline assignment: CDR1 SGHTA and CDR2 FQGNSA. The V gene lost 1 base and the J gene lost 5 bases, with 14 bases spanning the gap. The CDR3 consists of 15 residues. The CDR3 DNA reads as TGTGCCAGCAGCTTAGATCGGGGGATTCGTGAGACCCAGTACTTC. Protein: CASSLDRGIRETQYF.

The sample holds a few counts of this clonotype. The V call is TRBV24-1, the J call TRBJ2-3, with TRBD2 matching 7 bases. CDR1 and CDR2 from the germline V gene are KGHDR and SFDVKD. This CDR3 spans 15 amino acids. Unmatched junction bases numbered 10, after V lost 9 bases and J lost 2 bases. CDR3 region: CATARASGLTDTQYF. The CDR3 DNA is TGTGCCACCGCGAGGGCTAGCGGACTCACAGATACGCAGTATTTT.

The chain combines TRBV12-3 or TRBV12-4 with TRBJ1-6, with TRBD1 matching over 8 bases. The CDR3 is 14 amino acids. The ends lost 5 bases at V and 9 bases at J; junction bases unmatched: 6. The CDR3 region is CASSVQGVGSPLHF. CDR3 coding DNA: TGTGCCAGCAGTGTACAGGGGGTTGGTTCACCCCTCCACTTT.

The V call is TRBV6-2 or TRBV6-3, the J call TRBJ2-7; the match to TRBD1 covers 10 bases. The length of the CDR3 is 14 residues. Trimming removed 7 bases from V and 2 bases from J; junction bases left unmatched: 5. The germline V gene has CDR1 MNHEY and CDR2 SVGEGT. As DNA, the CDR3 is TGTGCCAGCAACTTCGGGACAGGGGCCTACGAGCAGTACTTC. It yields the protein CASNFGTGAYEQYF.

The J gene is TRBJ2-3, the V gene TRBV7-2, with 8 nucleotides matching TRBD2. CDR1 and CDR2 (germline): SGHTA, FQGNSA. CDR3 size: 18 residues. With V trimmed by 6 bases and J by 4 bases, 18 bases remained unmatched. The CDR3 DNA sequence: TGTGCCAGCAGGCGACTAGCGACCCGGAGGTGGATGGCAGATACGCAGTATTTT. It encodes CASRRLATRRWMADTQYF. The complete variable domain, with remaining parts taken from reference TRBV7-2 and TRBJ2-3, reads GAGVSQSPSNKVTEKGKDVELRCDPISGHTALYWYRQSLGQGLEFLIYFQGNSAPDKSGLPSDRFSAERTGGSVSTLTIQRTQQEDSAVYLCASRRLATRRWMADTQYFGPGTRLTVL.

This clonotype was counted a few times. The V call is TRBV2, the J call TRBJ1-2; D gene ambiguous. Looked up from germline, CDR1 is SNHLY and CDR2 is FYNNEI. Trimming removed 1 base at V and 3 bases at J, with 3 bases between. CDR3 length: 12 residues. The DNA of the CDR3 is TGTGCCAGCAGTGAAGGGGACTATGGCTACACCTTC. Translating gives CASSEGDYGYTF.

Ten or more counts support this clonotype. The rearrangement joins TRBV7-9 to TRBJ1-1; D unclear. CDR1 and CDR2 from the germline V gene are SEHNR and FQNEAQ (reference sequence). V shed 0 bases and J shed 2 bases, with 10 bases lying between them. The CDR3 contains 15 residues. CDR3 region: CASSLASALNTEAFF. The CDR3 DNA follows: TGTGCCAGCAGCTTAGCTTCAGCCCTCAACACTGAAGCTTTCTTT. Complete variable domain (other parts from reference TRBV7-9 and TRBJ1-1): DTGVSQNPRHKITKRGQNVTFRCDPISEHNRLYWYRQTLGQGPEFLTYFQNEAQLEKSRLLSDRFSAERPKGSFSTLEIQRTEQGDSAMYLCASSLASALNTEAFFGQGTRLTVV.

The CDR3 DNA reads TGTGCCATCAGCGGTCAGGGGGTCGGGGCCAACGTCCTGACTTTC. As protein: CAISGQGVGANVLTF. The chain has TRBV10-3 and TRBJ2-6, with 7 bases that match TRBD1. The CDR3 is made up of 15 amino acids. Trimming cost V 6 bases and J 4 bases; bases outside gene matches: 6. Per the germline V gene, CDR1 is ENHRY and CDR2 is SYGVKD.

The V gene is TRBV6-1, the J gene TRBJ2-1; 8 bases agree with TRBD2. The CDR3 spans 15 residues. After removal of 2 bases from V and 8 bases from J, the junction contained 8 bases not matched to a gene. Germline V gene sequence: CDR1 MNHNS, CDR2 SASEGT. The DNA for the CDR3 is TGTGCCAGCAGTGAAAGCGGGAGTTCTTATGATGAGCAGTTCTTC. It codes for CASSESGSSYDEQFF.